This T cell receptor beta chain was retrieved from a study of cytomegalovirus exposure and HLA in healthy donors. Notes on the study in general: Information on immune exposure was restricted to one variable (CMV serostatus).

As concerns this clone: The antigen is undetermined.

Germline V gene sequence: CDR1 SGHNT, CDR2 YYREEE (reference sequence). The ends were cut back, 4 bases at V and 0 bases at J, with 14 bases in the middle. CDR3 length equals 16 residues. PCR used 60 Vbeta primers and 13 Jbeta primers. This table comes from immunoSEQ multiplex PCR, and its TCRdb copy is limited to in-frame clones, with some not included. The listing contains 200,000 or so clones. The sequenced sample was PBMCs. The sequence derives from a boy between 5 and 17 years old in good health and CMV-seronegative. The chain employs TRBV5-4 and TRBJ1-3, with TRBD1 as a possible D gene (6 bases). CDR3 bases: TGTGCCAGCAGCCAGGATTGGGGGCCCTCTGGAAACACCATATATTTT. The encoded protein is CASSQDWGPSGNTIYF.